What follows are 32 T cell receptor beta chains derived from one specimen sequenced in a study of vaccination and CD4 T cells after COVID-19. Once obtained from cultured CD4+ T cells, the DNA was sequenced using the Oncomine TCR Beta short-read assay. TCRdb reprocessed the PCR reads with MiXCR, giving one entry per CDR3 protein. The data hold some 15,000 distinct CDR3 sequences, with 50% to 75% observed a single time. The treatment is: roughly nine-day PBMC culture with coronavirus spike peptide pools or control peptides (ViraFEST assay). These receptors' targets are unknown. Sequenced sample: CD4+ T cells from blood, cultured in vitro. These receptors were collected from a human donor who had recovered from COVID-19.

This clonotype has a handful of counts. V usage is TRBV7-9 and J usage is TRBJ1-5; possibly TRBD1 for D (6 bases). Germline V CDR1 and CDR2: SEHNR, FQNEAQ (reference sequence). V lost 1 base and J 1 base, leaving 11 bases between the germline ends. CDR3 size: 16 residues. The CDR3 region is CASSLGSGGSNQPQHF. The CDR3 region has the DNA TGTGCCAGCAGCTTAGGTTCGGGGGGCAGCAATCAGCCCCAGCATTTT.

This clonotype was detected only a few times. The chain has TRBV6-4 and TRBJ1-1; D gene ambiguous. Germline CDR1 and CDR2: MRHNA and SNTAGT. The CDR3 has 13 amino acids. V lost 5 bases and J lost 4, with 11 bases in between. CDR3 in amino acids: CASSKVGGTEAFF. The CDR3, as DNA: TGTGCCAGCAGTAAGGTCGGAGGCACTGAAGCTTTCTTT.

Turning to this clonotype: An end of the junction differs from the germline gene, which may be a read error. This chain connects TRBV7-6 to TRBJ2-1; TRBD2 aligns across 12 bases. Per germline, CDR1 SGHVS and CDR2 FNYEAQ. The CDR3 sequence is 15 residues long. CDR3 in amino acids: CASSPTSGSYNEQFF. Written as DNA, the CDR3 is TGTGCTAGCAGCCCGACTAGCGGGAGTTACAATGAGCAGTTCTTC.

This clonotype was recorded a few times. The chain uses TRBV28 and TRBJ1-5; D is ambiguous. The germline V gene has CDR1 MDHEN and CDR2 SYDVKM. This CDR3 has 12 amino acids. V shed 9 bases and J shed 1 base, with 7 bases lying between them. CDR3: CASAGSNQPQHF. CDR3 DNA: TGTGCCAGTGCGGGAAGCAATCAGCCCCAGCATTTT.

This clonotype turned up a few times. This rearrangement joins TRBV7-9 to TRBJ2-7; 10 nucleotides align to TRBD2. The CDR3 contains 14 residues. CDR1 is SEHNR and CDR2 is FQNEAQ in the germline V gene (reference sequence). V gave up 7 bases and J gave up 0 bases; unmatched junction bases: 3. Here the CDR3 DNA reads TGTGCCAGCACCCTAGCGGGAGTCTCCTACGAGCAGTACTTC. Its translation: CASTLAGVSYEQYF.

The J gene is TRBJ2-5, the V gene TRBV6-5; D is perhaps TRBD1 (6 bases). The ends were cut back, 0 bases at V and 0 bases at J, with 14 bases in the middle. The length of the CDR3 is 17 residues. The germline gives CDR1 MNHEY, CDR2 SVGAGI. CDR3 DNA sequence: TGTGCCAGCAGTTACTCGGGGCCTAGGGGGTACCAAGAGACCCAGTACTTC. Translated: CASSYSGPRGYQETQYF.

The chain uses TRBV2 and TRBJ1-2, with D uncertain. The CDR3 consists of 13 residues. Trimming pared 6 bases from V and 0 bases from J, leaving 8 bases between. CDR1 is SNHLY and CDR2 is FYNNEI in the germline V gene. The CDR3 nucleotides read TGTGCCAGCAGACGGAATACTAACTATGGCTACACCTTC. This gives the protein CASRRNTNYGYTF.

The chain carries TRBV10-2 and TRBJ1-1; D gene unclear. Trimming cost V 0 bases and J 1 base, with 6 bases left between them. In germline, CDR1 is WSHSY, CDR2 SAAADI. The CDR3 sequence is 14 residues long. The CDR3 DNA sequence: TGCGCCAGCAGTGAGTCTGAGCAGAACACTGAAGCTTTCTTT. It yields the protein CASSESEQNTEAFF.

This clonotype has more than one count but fewer than ten. CDR3: CASSEATGRSPLHF. The CDR3 nucleotides read TGTGCCAGCAGTGAAGCGACAGGTCGTTCACCCCTCCACTTT. The chain uses TRBV2 and TRBJ1-6, with a weak D call TRBD1 (6 bases). This CDR3 is built from 14 residues. Trimming pared 0 bases from V and 9 bases from J, leaving 9 bases between. Germline loops: CDR1 SNHLY, CDR2 FYNNEI.

This clonotype was detected a few times. The rearrangement joins TRBV7-2 to TRBJ1-1; no definite D call. This CDR3 is built from 13 residues. Germline assignment: CDR1 SGHTA and CDR2 FQGNSA. Trimming shortened V by 5 bases and J by 5 bases, and 12 bases separated the two germline ends. CDR3 sequence reads: CASSISGGTEAFF. CDR3 in DNA: TGTGCCAGCAGCATTTCAGGTGGGACTGAAGCTTTCTTT.

This clonotype has more than one count but fewer than ten. The chain combines TRBV24-1 with TRBJ2-3; weak D call: TRBD1 (5 bases). The V end was cut by 1 base, the J end by 3 bases, with 13 bases between. The germline V gene has CDR1 KGHDR and CDR2 SFDVKD. The CDR3 contains 16 residues. DNA of the CDR3: TGTGCCACCAGTGATTTAGGTGGGGCGATGACAGATACGCAGTATTTT. Protein sequence: CATSDLGGAMTDTQYF.

This clonotype has a handful of counts. The chain joins TRBV11-2 to TRBJ1-2; D not resolved. Per the germline V gene, CDR1 is SGHAT and CDR2 is FQNNGV. The germline V and J ends were trimmed by 4 bases and 5 bases, with 17 bases remaining between them. The CDR3 spans 15 residues. The CDR3: CASSSSRSLRYGYTF. CDR3 coding DNA: TGTGCCAGCAGCTCCAGTCGTTCCCTAAGATATGGCTACACCTTC.

As regards this clonotype: Sequence at one end of the junction differs from germline and may be a read error. The chain employs TRBV7-9 and TRBJ2-1, with TRBD2 identical over 10 bases. Germline lookup yields CDR1 SEHNR and CDR2 FQNEAQ (reference sequence). The length of the CDR3 is 15 residues. CDR3 bases: TGCGCCAGCAGCTTTAGCGGGAGGAGGATCGGTGAGCAGTTCTTC. Translating it yields CASSFSGRRIGEQFF.

There are a few counts of this clonotype. The chain employs TRBV20-1 and TRBJ2-5, with TRBD2 identical over 9 bases. This CDR3 has 17 residues. Per the germline V gene, CDR1 is DFQATT and CDR2 is SNEGSKA (reference sequence). V lost 4 bases and J lost 1; bases outside the gene matches: 13. CDR3 in amino acids: CSAMGLAGKGAQETQYF. The CDR3 nucleotides read TGCAGTGCTATGGGGCTAGCGGGAAAGGGGGCCCAAGAGACCCAGTACTTC.

The chain joins TRBV20-1 to TRBJ2-1; tentative D call: TRBD2 (6 bases). The V end lost 5 bases, the J end lost 5 bases, and 13 bases lay between the germline ends. The germline V gene encodes CDR1 DFQATT and CDR2 SNEGSKA (reference sequence). The CDR3 spans 13 residues. CDR3 loop: CSALGLADNEQFF. The CDR3 nucleotides are TGCAGTGCTCTGGGACTGGCCGACAATGAGCAGTTCTTC.

This clonotype was observed a single time. The V and J genes are TRBV1 and TRBJ2-2. TRBV1 is labeled a pseudogene. The CDR3 totals 16 residues. The CDR3 bases are TGCACCAGCGGGTTTGGTATCGAACCGAACACCGGGGAGCTGTTTTTT. This gives the protein CTSGFGIEPNTGELFF.

This chain links TRBV11-3 with TRBJ2-3; the D gene is possibly TRBD1 (6 bases). V lost 1 base, J lost 2 bases, and 13 bases lay in between. Germline lookup yields CDR1 SGHNT and CDR2 YENEEA. The CDR3 loop spans 16 amino acids. As DNA, the CDR3 is TGTGCCAGCAGCTTAGGGACCGACAGGAACACAGATACGCAGTATTTT. It specifies CASSLGTDRNTDTQYF.

V is TRBV6-2 or TRBV6-3 and J is TRBJ1-2; no clear D gene. Trimming took 7 bases from V and 6 from J, leaving 15 bases between them. Germline loops: CDR1 MNHEY, CDR2 SVGEGT. CDR3 size: 13 residues. CDR3 coding DNA: TGTGCCAGCACGCGGTTCGGGCTTGATGGCTACACCTTC. The encoded protein is CASTRFGLDGYTF.

The chain has TRBV20-1 and TRBJ2-5, with 10 bases lining up with TRBD2. V shed 3 bases, J shed 6 bases, and the junction held 4 bases outside the gene matches. Germline V CDR1 and CDR2: DFQATT, SNEGSKA (reference sequence). The CDR3 spans 13 residues. In DNA, the CDR3 is TGCAGTGCTAGTCCTAGCGGGGGACAGACCCAGTACTTC. It is translated as CSASPSGGQTQYF.

This rearrangement joins TRBV6-1 to TRBJ2-7; D is undetermined. This CDR3 has 12 amino acids. From germline, CDR1 is MNHNS and CDR2 SASEGT. V shed 8 bases and J shed 3 bases, with 11 bases lying between them. CDR3 loop: CASLSDGYEQYF. The CDR3 coding sequence is TGTGCCAGCCTTTCTGATGGCTACGAGCAGTACTTC.

The chain uses TRBV7-9 and TRBJ2-1; TRBD2 agrees at 7 bases. Germline V gene lookup returns CDR1 SEHNR and CDR2 FQNEAQ (reference sequence). The CDR3 is 17 residues long. Trimming took 3 bases from V and 7 from J; bases not matched to a gene: 15. The CDR3 loop is CASSLGRARVVKNEQFF. The CDR3 DNA reads TGTGCCAGCAGCTTGGGGAGGGCGAGAGTTGTGAAGAATGAGCAGTTCTTC.

About this clonotype: An end of the junction differs from the germline gene, which may be a read error. The chain joins TRBV5-1 to TRBJ2-5; D is unclear. Germline CDR1 SGHRS, CDR2 YFSETQ. The CDR3 length is 13 residues. CDR3 loop: CASSLAGQETEYF. Written as DNA, the CDR3 is TGCGCCAGCAGCTTGGCGGGCCAAGAGACCGAGTACTTC.

This clonotype was picked up a small number of times. CDR3 bases: TGTGCCACCAGCAGAGAGAGGGGGACTAACACGAACACTGAAGCTTTCTTT. It encodes CATSRERGTNTNTEAFF. This sequence joins TRBV15 and TRBJ1-1; tentatively, D is TRBD1 (6 bases). Germline CDR1 reads LNHNV; CDR2 reads YYDKDF (reference sequence). Trimming pared 0 bases from V and 1 base from J, leaving 15 bases between. This CDR3 region has 17 residues.

This clonotype ranks as large. This sequence joins TRBV7-9 and TRBJ2-4; D may be TRBD1 (5 bases). This CDR3 is 16 amino acids long. Germline V gives CDR1 SEHNR, CDR2 FQNEAQ (reference sequence). The V gene lost 5 bases and the J gene lost 0 bases, with 14 bases spanning the gap. In DNA form, the CDR3 reads TGTGCCAGCAGCCCAGGGTCCGAGGTAGCCAAAAACATTCAGTACTTC. This codes for CASSPGSEVAKNIQYF.

The gene calls are TRBV19 and TRBJ1-1; 9 positions agree with TRBD1. CDR1 and CDR2 from the germline V gene are LNHDA and SQIVND (reference sequence). The V segment lost 11 bases and the J segment 7 bases; nucleotides outside the gene matches: 8. This CDR3 comprises 12 residues. The CDR3 coding sequence is TGTGCCGGTGCGGGACAGGGCGGTGAAGCTTTCTTT. Translation: CAGAGQGGEAFF. Variable domain in full (rest from reference TRBV19 and TRBJ1-1): DGGITQSPKYLFRKEGQNVTLSCEQNLNHDAMYWYRQDPGQGLRLIYYSQIVNDFQKGDIAEGYSVSREKKESFPLTVTSAQKNPTAFYLCAGAGQGGEAFFGQGTRLTVV.

The chain employs TRBV7-9 and TRBJ2-7, with D possibly matching TRBD2 (6 bases). CDR3 length: 13 residues. The germline V gene has CDR1 SEHNR and CDR2 FQNEAQ (reference sequence). Trimming stripped 8 bases from V and 7 bases from J, with 18 bases between. The CDR3 protein is CASGLSGPGEQYF. In DNA, the CDR3 is TGTGCCAGCGGACTATCGGGGCCCGGGGAGCAGTACTTC.

The chain has TRBV20-1 and TRBJ2-1; D gene unclear. The CDR3 consists of 15 residues. CDR1 and CDR2 from the germline V gene are DFQATT and SNEGSKA (reference sequence). V gave up 4 bases and J gave up 2 bases, with 15 bases separating them. CDR3 coding DNA: TGCAGTGCTACCCCATTGAGTGGGGCCTACAATGAGCAGTTCTTC. Translated, it gives CSATPLSGAYNEQFF.

This clonotype was seen a few times. This chain uses TRBV6-2 or TRBV6-3 with TRBJ2-3; 9 bases are a match to TRBD2. The CDR3 contains 15 residues. V trimming: 5 bases; J trimming: 7 bases; junction bases outside the gene matches: 10. Germline assignment: CDR1 MNHEY and CDR2 SVGEGT. The CDR3 here is CASSEPGLAVHTQYF. DNA for the CDR3: TGTGCCAGCAGTGAACCGGGACTAGCAGTCCATACGCAGTATTTT.

This clonotype was detected only a few times. The chain has TRBV24-1 and TRBJ2-5; no clear D gene. V was pared by 4 bases and J by 3 bases, with 14 bases between. CDR1 and CDR2 (germline): KGHDR, SFDVKD. This CDR3 has 15 residues. CDR3 in amino acids: CATSDLSGNKETQYF. The CDR3 DNA reads TGTGCCACCAGTGACCTCAGTGGGAATAAAGAGACCCAGTACTTC.

V gene TRBV30 combines with J gene TRBJ1-1, with 7 bases aligning to TRBD1. The CDR3 totals 14 residues. The V and J ends lost 7 bases and 0 bases, in that order; junction bases with no gene match: 8. Per the germline V gene, CDR1 is GTSNPN and CDR2 is SVGIG (reference sequence). The CDR3 spells CAYHRGPMNTEAFF. The CDR3 DNA reads TGTGCCTACCACAGGGGACCTATGAACACTGAAGCTTTCTTT.

This clonotype was recorded only once. The chain has TRBV20-1 and TRBJ2-5, with D perhaps TRBD1 (6 bases). Per the germline V gene, CDR1 is DFQATT and CDR2 is SNEGSKA (reference sequence). CDR3 length: 14 amino acids. V gave up 0 bases and J gave up 2 bases, with 10 bases separating them. CDR3 loop: CSARDTRGQETQYF. CDR3 coding DNA: TGCAGTGCTAGAGATACAAGGGGGCAAGAGACCCAGTACTTC.

This clonotype was observed a few times. The chain joins TRBV15 to TRBJ2-7; possible D gene TRBD2, 6 bases. The length of the CDR3 is 18 residues. Trimming took 2 bases from V and 0 from J, leaving 20 bases between them. The germline V gene encodes CDR1 LNHNV and CDR2 YYDKDF (reference sequence). CDR3 region: CATSRSRLGGGSSYEQYF. The CDR3 coding sequence is TGTGCCACCAGCAGATCTCGCCTTGGGGGAGGCAGCTCCTACGAGCAGTACTTC.